This TCR beta chain was sequenced for a study of T cell repertoires in cytomegalovirus infection. At the level of the study: Public signatures in TCR beta pointed to CMV infection and matching HLA type.

The CDR3 consists of 14 residues. V shed 4 bases and J 5 bases; nucleotides not matched to a gene: 4. CDR1 and CDR2 (germline): LNHNV, YYDKDF (reference sequence). With regard to this clonotype: Antigen specificity is unknown.

TCRdb re-derived calls from the reads in MiXCR, one entry per CDR3 protein. The data show 900,000 to 950,000 distinct CDR3 sequences, with 30% to 40% seen just once and over 11% held by the top ten. This clonotype was sampled from a human donor in good health (CMV status not recorded). Some clones in this sample may be carry-over from other donors' samples. The chain has TRBV15 and TRBJ2-1, with 8 bases that match TRBD1. The sample consisted of cultured CD8+ T cells from PBMCs, taken from culture after CMV antigen stimulation. The DNA of the CDR3 is TGTGCCACCAGCACGTCGACAGGGGACAATGAGCAGTTCTTC. As protein: CATSTSTGDNEQFF.